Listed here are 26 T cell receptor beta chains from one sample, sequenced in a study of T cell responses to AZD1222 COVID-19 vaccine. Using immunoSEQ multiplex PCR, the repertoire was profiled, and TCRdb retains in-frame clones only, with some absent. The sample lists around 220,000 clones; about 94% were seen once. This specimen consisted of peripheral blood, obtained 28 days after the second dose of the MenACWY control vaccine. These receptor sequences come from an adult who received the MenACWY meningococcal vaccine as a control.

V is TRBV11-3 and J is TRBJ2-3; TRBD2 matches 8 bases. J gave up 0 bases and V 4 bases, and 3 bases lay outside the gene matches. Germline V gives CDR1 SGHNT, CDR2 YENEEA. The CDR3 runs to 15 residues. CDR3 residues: CASSSSGGSTDTQYF. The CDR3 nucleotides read TGTGCCAGCAGCTCCAGCGGGGGTAGCACAGATACGCAGTATTTT.

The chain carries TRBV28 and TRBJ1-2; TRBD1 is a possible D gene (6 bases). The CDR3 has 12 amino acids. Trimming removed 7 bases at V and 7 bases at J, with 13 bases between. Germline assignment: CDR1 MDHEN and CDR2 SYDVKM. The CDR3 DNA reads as TGTGCCAGCACAAACAGGGAATCTGGCTACACCTTC. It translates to CASTNRESGYTF.

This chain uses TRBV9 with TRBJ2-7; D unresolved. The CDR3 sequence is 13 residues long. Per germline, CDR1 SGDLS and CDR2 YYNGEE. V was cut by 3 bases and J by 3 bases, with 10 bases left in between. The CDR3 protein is CASSGGVGYEQYF. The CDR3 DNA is TGTGCCAGCAGCGGCGGTGTGGGCTACGAGCAGTACTTC.

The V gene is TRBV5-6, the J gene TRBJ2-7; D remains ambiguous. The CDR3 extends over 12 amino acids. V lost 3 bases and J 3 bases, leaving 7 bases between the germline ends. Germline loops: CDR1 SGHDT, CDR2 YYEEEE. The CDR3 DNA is TGTGCCAGCAGCTCCGCGGTCTACGAGCAGTACTTC. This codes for CASSSAVYEQYF.

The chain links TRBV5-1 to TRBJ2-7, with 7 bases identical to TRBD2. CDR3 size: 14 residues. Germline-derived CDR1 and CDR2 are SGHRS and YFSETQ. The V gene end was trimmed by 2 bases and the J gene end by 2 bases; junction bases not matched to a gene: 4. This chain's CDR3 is CASSFSGTPYEQYF. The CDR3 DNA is TGCGCCAGCAGCTTCAGCGGGACCCCCTACGAGCAGTACTTC.

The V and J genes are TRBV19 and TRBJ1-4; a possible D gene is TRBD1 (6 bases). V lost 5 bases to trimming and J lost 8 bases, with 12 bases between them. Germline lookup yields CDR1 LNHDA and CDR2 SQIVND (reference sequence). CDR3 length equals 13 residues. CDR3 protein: CASSGGWNEKLFF. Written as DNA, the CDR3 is TGTGCCAGTAGTGGGGGCTGGAACGAAAAACTGTTTTTT.

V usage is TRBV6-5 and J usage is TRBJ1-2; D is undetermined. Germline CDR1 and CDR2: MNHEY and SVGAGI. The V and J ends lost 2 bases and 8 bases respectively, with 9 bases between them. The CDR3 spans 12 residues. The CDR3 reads CASSYGPGGYTF. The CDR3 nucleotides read TGTGCCAGCAGTTACGGCCCTGGGGGCTACACCTTC.

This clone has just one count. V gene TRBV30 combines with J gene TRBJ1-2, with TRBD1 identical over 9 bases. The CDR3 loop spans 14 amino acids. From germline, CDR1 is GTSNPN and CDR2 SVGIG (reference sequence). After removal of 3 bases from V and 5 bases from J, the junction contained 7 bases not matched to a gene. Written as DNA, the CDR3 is TGTGCCTGGAGGAACAGGGGGCCGGGTTATGGCTACACCTTC. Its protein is CAWRNRGPGYGYTF.

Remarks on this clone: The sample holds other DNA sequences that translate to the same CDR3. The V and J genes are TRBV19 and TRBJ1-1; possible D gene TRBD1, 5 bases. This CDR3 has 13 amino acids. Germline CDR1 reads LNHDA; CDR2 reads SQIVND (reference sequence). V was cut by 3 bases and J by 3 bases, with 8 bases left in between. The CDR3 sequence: CASSIRTHTEAFF. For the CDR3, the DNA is TGTGCCAGTAGTATTCGGACACACACTGAAGCTTTCTTT.

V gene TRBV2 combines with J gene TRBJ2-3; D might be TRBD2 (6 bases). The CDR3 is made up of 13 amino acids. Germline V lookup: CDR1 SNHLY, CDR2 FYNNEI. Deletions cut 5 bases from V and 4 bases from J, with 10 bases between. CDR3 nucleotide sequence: TGTGCCAGCAGTCGAGCGGGTGCAGATACGCAGTATTTT. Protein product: CASSRAGADTQYF.

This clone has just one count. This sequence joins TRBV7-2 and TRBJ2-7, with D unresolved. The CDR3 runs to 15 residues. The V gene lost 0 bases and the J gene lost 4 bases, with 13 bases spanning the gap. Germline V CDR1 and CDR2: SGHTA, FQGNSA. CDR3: CASSLALMTLYEQYF. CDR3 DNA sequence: TGTGCCAGCAGCTTAGCGCTAATGACGCTATACGAGCAGTACTTC.

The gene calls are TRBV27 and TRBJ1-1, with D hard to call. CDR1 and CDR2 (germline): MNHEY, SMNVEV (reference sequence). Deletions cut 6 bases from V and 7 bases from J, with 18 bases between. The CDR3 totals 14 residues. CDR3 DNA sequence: TGTGCCAGCAGGGTCACTACACTGGCATTTGAAGCTTTCTTT. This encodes CASRVTTLAFEAFF.

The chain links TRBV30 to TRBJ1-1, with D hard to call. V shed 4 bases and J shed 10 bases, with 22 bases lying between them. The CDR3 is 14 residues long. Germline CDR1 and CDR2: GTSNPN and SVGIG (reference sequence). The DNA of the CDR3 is TGTGCCTGGAAGAAGGACTTTACAAGCCAAGGAGCTTTCTTT. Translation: CAWKKDFTSQGAFF.

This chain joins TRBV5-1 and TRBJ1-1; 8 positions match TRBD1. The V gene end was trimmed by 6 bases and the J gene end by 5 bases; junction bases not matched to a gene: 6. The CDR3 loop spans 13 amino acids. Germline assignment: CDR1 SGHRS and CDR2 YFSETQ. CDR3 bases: TGCGCCAGCATACCAGGGGGCTCAACTGAAGCTTTCTTT. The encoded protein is CASIPGGSTEAFF.

As DNA, the CDR3 is TGTGCCAGCAGCCGGCAGGGGACCGTAGATACGCAGTATTTT. Translating gives CASSRQGTVDTQYF. The rearrangement links TRBV28 to TRBJ2-3, with TRBD1 as a possible D gene (6 bases). Trimming pared 6 bases from V and 5 bases from J, leaving 15 bases between. This CDR3 contains 14 residues. Germline V gene data show CDR1 as MDHEN and CDR2 as SYDVKM.

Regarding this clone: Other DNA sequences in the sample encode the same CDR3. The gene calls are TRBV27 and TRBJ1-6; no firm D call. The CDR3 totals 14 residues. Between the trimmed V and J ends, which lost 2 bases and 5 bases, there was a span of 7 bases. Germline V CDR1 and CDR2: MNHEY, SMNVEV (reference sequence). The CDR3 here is CASSLTGNNSPLHF. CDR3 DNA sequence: TGTGCCAGCAGTTTAACTGGGAATAATTCACCCCTCCACTTT.

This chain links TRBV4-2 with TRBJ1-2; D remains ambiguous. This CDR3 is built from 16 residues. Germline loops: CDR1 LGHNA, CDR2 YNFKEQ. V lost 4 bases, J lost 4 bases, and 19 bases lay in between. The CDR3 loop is CASSRAGLSSPYGYTF. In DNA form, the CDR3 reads TGTGCCAGCAGCCGGGCCGGACTCTCTAGCCCCTATGGCTACACCTTC.

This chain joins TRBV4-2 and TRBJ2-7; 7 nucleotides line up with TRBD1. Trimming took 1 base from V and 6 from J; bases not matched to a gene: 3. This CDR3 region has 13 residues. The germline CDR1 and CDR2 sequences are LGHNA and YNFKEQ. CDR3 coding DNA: TGTGCCAGCAGCCAAGGACAGGGTGGCGAGCAGTACTTC. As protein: CASSQGQGGEQYF.

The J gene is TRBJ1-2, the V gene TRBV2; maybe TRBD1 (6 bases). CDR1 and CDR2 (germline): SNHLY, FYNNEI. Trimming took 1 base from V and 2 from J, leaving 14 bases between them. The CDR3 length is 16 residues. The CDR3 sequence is CASSEDVGHGNYGYTF. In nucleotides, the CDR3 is TGTGCCAGCAGTGAAGATGTGGGACACGGGAACTATGGCTACACCTTC.

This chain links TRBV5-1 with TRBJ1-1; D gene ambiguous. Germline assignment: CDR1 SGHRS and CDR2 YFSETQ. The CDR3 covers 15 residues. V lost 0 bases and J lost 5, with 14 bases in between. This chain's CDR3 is CASSLGGSVRTEAFF. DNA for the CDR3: TGCGCCAGCAGCTTGGGCGGGTCCGTTAGGACTGAAGCTTTCTTT.

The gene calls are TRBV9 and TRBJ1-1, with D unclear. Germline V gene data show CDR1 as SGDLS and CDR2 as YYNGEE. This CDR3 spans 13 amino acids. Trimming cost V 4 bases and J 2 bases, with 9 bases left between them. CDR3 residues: CASSPLGNTEAFF. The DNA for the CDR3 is TGTGCCAGCAGCCCCCTTGGCAACACTGAAGCTTTCTTT.

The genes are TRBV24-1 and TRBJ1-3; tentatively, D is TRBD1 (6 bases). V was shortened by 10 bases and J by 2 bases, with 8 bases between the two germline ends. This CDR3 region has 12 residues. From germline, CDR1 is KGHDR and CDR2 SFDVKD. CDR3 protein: CATQGAGNTIYF. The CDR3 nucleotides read TGTGCCACACAGGGCGCTGGAAACACCATATATTTT.

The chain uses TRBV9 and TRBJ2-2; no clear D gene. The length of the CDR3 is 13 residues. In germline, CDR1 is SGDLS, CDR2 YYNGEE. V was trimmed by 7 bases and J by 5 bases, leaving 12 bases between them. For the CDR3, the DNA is TGTGCCAGCGCTCAAACGGGTACCGGGGAGCTGTTTTTT. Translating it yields CASAQTGTGELFF.

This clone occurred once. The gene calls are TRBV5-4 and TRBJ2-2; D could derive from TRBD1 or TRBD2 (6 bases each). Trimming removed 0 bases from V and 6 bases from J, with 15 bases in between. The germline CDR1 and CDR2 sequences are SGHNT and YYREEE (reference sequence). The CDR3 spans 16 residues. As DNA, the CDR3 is TGTGCCAGCAGCTTGGAAGGAGGGGGGATCGCCGGGGAGCTGTTTTTT. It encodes CASSLEGGGIAGELFF.

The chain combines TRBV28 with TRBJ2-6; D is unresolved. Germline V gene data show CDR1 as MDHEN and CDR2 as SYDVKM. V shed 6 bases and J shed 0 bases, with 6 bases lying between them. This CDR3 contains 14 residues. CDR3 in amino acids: CASSHYSGANVLTF. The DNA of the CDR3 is TGTGCCAGCAGCCACTACTCTGGGGCCAACGTCCTGACTTTC.

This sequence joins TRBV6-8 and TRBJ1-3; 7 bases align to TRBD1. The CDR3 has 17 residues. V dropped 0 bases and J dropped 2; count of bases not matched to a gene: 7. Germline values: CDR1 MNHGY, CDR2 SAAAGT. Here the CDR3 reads CASSYSRQGKTGNTIYF. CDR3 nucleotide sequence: TGTGCCAGCAGTTACTCCCGACAGGGCAAAACTGGAAACACCATATATTTT.